This paragraph reports one T cell receptor (beta chain). The data were produced by immunoSEQ multiplex PCR, yet TCRdb's version contains in-frame clones alone and is incomplete. The profile shows under 300,000 clones, more than 85% of them singletons. The data were obtained in a study of blood T cell repertoires in COVID-19. Across about two dozen US areas, participants ranged in age from about 18 to 100 years. Membership in each cohort depended on participant-reported clinical history. Cohort 3 recovery required two negative PCRs, clearance, or symptom resolution. Between the trimmed V and J ends, which lost 2 bases and 3 bases, there was a span of 5 bases. The CDR3 is 11 amino acids. In germline, CDR1 is SQVTM, CDR2 ANQGSEA.

The rearrangement uses TRBV29-1 and TRBJ2-7; D is uncertain. Input material: PBMCs or T cells enriched from blood (not recorded which). The clonotype comes from a woman between 50 and 59 years old who had recovered from COVID-19. CDR3 nucleotide sequence: TGCAGCGTTGAATGGAGCTACGAGCAGTACTTC. It specifies CSVEWSYEQYF.